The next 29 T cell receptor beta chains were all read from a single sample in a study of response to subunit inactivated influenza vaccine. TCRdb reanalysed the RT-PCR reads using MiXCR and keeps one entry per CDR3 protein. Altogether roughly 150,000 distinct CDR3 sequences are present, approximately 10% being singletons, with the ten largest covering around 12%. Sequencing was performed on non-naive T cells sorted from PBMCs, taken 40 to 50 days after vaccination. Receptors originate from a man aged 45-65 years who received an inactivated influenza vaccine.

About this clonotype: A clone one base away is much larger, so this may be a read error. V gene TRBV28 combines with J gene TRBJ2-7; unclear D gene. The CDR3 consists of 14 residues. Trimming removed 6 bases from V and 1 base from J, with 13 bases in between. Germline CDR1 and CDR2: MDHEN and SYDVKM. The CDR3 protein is CASRYRVPSYEQYF. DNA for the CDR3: TGTGCCAGCAGGTATAGGGTGCCTTCCTACGAGCAGTACTTC.

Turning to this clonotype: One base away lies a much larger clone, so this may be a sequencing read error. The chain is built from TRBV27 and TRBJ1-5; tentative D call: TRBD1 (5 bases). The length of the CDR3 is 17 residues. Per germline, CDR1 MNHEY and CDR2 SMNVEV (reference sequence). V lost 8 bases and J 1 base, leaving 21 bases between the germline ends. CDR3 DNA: TGTGCCAGCGCACCCAGATCGGGGCAGTCGAGCAATCAGCCCCAGCATTTT. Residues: CASAPRSGQSSNQPQHF.

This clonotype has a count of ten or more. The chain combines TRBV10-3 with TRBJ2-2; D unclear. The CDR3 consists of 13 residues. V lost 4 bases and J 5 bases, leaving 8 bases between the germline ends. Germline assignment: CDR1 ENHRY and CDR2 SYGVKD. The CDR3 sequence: CAISGDGTGELFF. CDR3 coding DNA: TGTGCCATCAGTGGTGACGGAACCGGGGAGCTGTTTTTT.

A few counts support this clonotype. In nucleotides, the CDR3 is TGCAGTGCTAGTTTGGGACAGGGTGTTTTTCAGCCCCAGCATTTT. As protein: CSASLGQGVFQPQHF. The chain links TRBV20-1 to TRBJ1-5, with 9 bases fitting TRBD1. This CDR3 has 15 amino acids. CDR1 is DFQATT and CDR2 is SNEGSKA in the germline V gene (reference sequence). V lost 3 bases and J lost 6; bases outside the gene matches: 9.

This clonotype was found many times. CDR3 protein: CASSSWVTGELFF. CDR3 nucleotides: TGTGCCAGCAGTTCGTGGGTAACCGGGGAGCTGTTTTTT. V gene TRBV12-3 or TRBV12-4 combines with J gene TRBJ2-2; D is unresolved. Deletions cut 4 bases from V and 5 bases from J, with 8 bases between. The CDR3 sequence is 13 residues long.

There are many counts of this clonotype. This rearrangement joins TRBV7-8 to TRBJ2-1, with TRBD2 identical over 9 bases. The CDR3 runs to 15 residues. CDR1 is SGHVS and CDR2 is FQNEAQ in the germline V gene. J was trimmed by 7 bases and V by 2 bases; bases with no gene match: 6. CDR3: CASSLLSGRSNEQFF. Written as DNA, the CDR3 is TGTGCCAGCAGCTTATTAAGCGGGAGGTCTAATGAGCAGTTCTTC.

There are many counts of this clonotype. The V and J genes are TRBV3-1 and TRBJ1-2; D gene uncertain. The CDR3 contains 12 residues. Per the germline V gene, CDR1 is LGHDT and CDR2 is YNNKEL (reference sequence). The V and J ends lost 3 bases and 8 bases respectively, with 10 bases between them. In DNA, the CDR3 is TGTGCCAGCAGCCACGGCTTGGGGGGCTACACCTTC. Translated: CASSHGLGGYTF.

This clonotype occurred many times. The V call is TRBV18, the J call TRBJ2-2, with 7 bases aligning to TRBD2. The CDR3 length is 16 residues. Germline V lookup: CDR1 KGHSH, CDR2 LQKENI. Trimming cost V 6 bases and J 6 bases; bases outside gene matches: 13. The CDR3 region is CASSRSSGATSGELFF. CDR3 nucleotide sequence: TGTGCCAGCTCCCGTTCTAGCGGAGCCACGTCCGGGGAGCTGTTTTTT.

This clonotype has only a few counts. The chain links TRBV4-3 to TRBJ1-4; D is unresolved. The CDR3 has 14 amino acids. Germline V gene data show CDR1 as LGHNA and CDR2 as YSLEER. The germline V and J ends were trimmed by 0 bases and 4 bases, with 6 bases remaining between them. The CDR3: CASSQDAGNEKLFF. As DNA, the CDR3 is TGCGCCAGCAGCCAAGACGCGGGTAATGAAAAACTGTTTTTT.

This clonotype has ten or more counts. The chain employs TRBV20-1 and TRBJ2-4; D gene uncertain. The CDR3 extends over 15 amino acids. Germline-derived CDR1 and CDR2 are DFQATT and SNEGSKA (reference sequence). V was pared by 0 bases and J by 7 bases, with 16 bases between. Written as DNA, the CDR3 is TGCAGTGCTAGAGATGGTATAGCCACACCCAACATTCAGTACTTC. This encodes CSARDGIATPNIQYF.

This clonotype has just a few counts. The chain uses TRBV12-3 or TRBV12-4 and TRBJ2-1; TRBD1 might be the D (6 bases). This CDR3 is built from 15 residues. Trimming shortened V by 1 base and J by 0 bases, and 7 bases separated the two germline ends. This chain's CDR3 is CASSLGGPSYNEQFF. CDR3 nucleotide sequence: TGTGCCAGCAGTTTAGGGGGGCCCTCCTACAATGAGCAGTTCTTC.

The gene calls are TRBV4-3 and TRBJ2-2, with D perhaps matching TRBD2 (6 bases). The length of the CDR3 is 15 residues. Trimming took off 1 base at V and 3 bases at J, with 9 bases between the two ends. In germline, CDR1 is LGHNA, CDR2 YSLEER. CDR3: CASSQVAAYTGELFF. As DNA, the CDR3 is TGCGCCAGCAGCCAAGTAGCGGCCTACACCGGGGAGCTGTTTTTT.

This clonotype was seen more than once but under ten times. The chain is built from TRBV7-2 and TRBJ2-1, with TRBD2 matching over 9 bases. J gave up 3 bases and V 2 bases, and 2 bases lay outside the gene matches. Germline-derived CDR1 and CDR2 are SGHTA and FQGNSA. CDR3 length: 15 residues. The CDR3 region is CASSLLAGNYNEQFF. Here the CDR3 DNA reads TGTGCCAGCAGCTTACTAGCGGGGAACTACAATGAGCAGTTCTTC.

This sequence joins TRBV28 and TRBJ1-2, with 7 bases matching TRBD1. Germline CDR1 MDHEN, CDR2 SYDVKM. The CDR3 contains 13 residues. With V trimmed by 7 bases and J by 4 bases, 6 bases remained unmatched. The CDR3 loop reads CASNPGQLYGYTF. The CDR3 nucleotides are TGTGCCAGCAATCCGGGACAGCTCTATGGCTACACCTTC.

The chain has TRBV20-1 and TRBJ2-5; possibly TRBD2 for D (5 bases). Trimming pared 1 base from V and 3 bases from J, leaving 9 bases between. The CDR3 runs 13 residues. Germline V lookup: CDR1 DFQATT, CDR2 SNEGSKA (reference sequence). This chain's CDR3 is CSARVWEKETQYF. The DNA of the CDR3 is TGCAGTGCTAGAGTGTGGGAGAAAGAGACCCAGTACTTC.

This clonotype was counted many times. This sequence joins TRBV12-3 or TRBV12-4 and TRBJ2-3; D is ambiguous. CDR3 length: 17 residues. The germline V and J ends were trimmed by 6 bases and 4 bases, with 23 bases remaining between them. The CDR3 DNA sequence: TGTGCCAGCAGACTCCCGGCCTTATGCAGGTGTGCAGATACGCAGTATTTT. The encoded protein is CASRLPALCRCADTQYF.

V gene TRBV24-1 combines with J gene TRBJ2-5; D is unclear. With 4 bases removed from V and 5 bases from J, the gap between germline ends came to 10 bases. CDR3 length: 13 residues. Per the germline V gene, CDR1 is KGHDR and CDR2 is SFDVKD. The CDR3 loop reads CATSDRSSETQYF. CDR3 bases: TGTGCCACCAGTGACCGTAGTTCGGAGACCCAGTACTTC.

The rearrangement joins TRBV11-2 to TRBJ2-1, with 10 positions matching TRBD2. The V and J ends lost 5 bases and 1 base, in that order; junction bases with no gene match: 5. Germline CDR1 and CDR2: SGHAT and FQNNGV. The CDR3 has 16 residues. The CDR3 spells CASSLGAGGSYNEQFF. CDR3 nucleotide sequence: TGTGCCAGCAGCCTCGGAGCGGGGGGGTCCTACAATGAGCAGTTCTTC.

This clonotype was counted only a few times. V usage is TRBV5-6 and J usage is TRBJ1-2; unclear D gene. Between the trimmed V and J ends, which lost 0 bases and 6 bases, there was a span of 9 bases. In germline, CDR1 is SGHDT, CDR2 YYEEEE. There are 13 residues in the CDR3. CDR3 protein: CASSLGRSDGYTF. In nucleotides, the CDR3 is TGTGCCAGCAGCTTGGGACGATCGGATGGCTACACCTTC.

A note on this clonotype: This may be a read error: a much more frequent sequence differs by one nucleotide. The DNA of the CDR3 is TGCGCCAGCAGCTTGGGAGGGACATGGAACTCCTACGAGCAGTACTTC. Translating gives CASSLGGTWNSYEQYF. The rearrangement links TRBV5-1 to TRBJ2-7, with D possibly matching TRBD1 (6 bases). V lost 0 bases, J lost 0 bases, and 13 bases lay in between. The germline V gene encodes CDR1 SGHRS and CDR2 YFSETQ. The CDR3 totals 16 residues.

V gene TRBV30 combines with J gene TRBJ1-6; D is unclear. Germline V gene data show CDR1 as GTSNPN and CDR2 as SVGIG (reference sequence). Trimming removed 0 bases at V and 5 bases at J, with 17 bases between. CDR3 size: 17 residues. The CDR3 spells CAWSVTRTQRHNSPLHF. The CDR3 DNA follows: TGTGCCTGGAGTGTAACCAGGACCCAACGCCATAATTCACCCCTCCACTTT.

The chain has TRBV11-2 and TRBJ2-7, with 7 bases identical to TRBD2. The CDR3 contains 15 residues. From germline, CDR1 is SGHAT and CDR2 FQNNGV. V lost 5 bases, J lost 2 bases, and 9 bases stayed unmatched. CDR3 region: CASSPFSGYTYEQYF. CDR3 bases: TGTGCCAGCAGCCCCTTTAGCGGGTATACCTACGAGCAGTACTTC.

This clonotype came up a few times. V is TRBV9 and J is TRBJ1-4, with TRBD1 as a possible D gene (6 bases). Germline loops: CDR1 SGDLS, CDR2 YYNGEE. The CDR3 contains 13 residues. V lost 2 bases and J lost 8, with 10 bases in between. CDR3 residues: CASSVGGKEKLFF. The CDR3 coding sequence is TGTGCCAGCAGCGTTGGGGGCAAGGAAAAACTGTTTTTT.

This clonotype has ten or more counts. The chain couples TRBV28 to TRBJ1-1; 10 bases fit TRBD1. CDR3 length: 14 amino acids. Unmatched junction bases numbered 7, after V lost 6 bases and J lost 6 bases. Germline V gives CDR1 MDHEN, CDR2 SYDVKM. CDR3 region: CASRRQGARAEAFF. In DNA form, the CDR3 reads TGTGCCAGCAGGCGACAGGGGGCTAGGGCTGAAGCTTTCTTT.

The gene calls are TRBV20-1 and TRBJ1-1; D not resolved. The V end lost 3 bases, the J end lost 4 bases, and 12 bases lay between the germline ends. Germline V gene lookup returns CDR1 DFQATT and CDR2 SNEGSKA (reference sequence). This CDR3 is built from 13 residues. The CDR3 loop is CSASRAGSTEAFF. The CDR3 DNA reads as TGCAGTGCTAGCCGGGCCGGGAGCACTGAAGCTTTCTTT.

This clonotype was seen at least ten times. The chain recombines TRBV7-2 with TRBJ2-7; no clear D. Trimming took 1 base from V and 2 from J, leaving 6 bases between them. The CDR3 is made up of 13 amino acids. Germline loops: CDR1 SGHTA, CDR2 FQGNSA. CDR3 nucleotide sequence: TGTGCCAGCAGCTTAGTTTATACCTACGAGCAGTACTTC. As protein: CASSLVYTYEQYF.

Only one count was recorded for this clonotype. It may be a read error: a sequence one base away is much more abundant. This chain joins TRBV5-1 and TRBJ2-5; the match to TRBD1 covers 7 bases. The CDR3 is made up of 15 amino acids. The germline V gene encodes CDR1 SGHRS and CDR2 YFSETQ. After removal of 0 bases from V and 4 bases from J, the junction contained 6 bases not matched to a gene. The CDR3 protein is CASSLGDSGRETQYF. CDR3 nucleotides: TGCGCCAGCAGCTTGGGGGACAGTGGGAGAGAGACCCAGTACTTC.

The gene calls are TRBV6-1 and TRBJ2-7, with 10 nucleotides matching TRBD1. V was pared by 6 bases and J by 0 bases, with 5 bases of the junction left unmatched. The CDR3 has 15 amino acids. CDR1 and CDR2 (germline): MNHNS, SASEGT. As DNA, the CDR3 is TGTGCCAGCAGGAAGGACAGGGGGATCTCCTACGAGCAGTACTTC. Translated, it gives CASRKDRGISYEQYF.

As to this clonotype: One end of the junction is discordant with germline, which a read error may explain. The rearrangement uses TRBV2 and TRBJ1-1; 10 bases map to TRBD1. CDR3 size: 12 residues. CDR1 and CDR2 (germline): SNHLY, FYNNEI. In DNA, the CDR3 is TGTGCCAGCAGTGAAAGACAGGGGGCGCCCGGGTTT. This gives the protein CASSERQGAPGF.